The text below deals with one TCR beta chain. Its target is not known. The CDR3 loop spans 14 amino acids. Germline V gene sequence: CDR1 SGHDN, CDR2 FVKESK. Trimming took 1 base from V and 0 from J, leaving 7 bases between them. Using a J-beta primer mix together with a sample-barcoded 5' primer, a second PCR was run for roughly 6 to 12 cycles. TCRdb independently ran MiXCR on the 5' RACE reads; one entry per CDR3 protein. The sample consists of hundreds of thousands of distinct CDR3 sequences, about 24% of them appearing once. This sample is part of a study of blood T cells in healthy people across ages. Whole-study context: For every two T cells, template switching captured about one barcoded beta molecule. Overall study results and limits: Considered underestimates were the diversity estimates obtained from one million T cells.

These records were also assigned to another study, of T cells of mothers and their children. In that study: Reverse transcription into cDNA received all extracted RNA, at 1.5 ug per 15 ul. The second PCR's M1S primer added sample barcodes and 2-4 random nucleotides.

This sequence originates from a boy younger than 18 in good health. The material sequenced was blood. This chain joins TRBV14 and TRBJ2-7; D could derive from TRBD1 or TRBD2 (5 bases each). In DNA form, the CDR3 reads TGTGCCAGCAGCCAAGGGGACCCCTCCTACGAGCAGTACTTC. As protein: CASSQGDPSYEQYF.